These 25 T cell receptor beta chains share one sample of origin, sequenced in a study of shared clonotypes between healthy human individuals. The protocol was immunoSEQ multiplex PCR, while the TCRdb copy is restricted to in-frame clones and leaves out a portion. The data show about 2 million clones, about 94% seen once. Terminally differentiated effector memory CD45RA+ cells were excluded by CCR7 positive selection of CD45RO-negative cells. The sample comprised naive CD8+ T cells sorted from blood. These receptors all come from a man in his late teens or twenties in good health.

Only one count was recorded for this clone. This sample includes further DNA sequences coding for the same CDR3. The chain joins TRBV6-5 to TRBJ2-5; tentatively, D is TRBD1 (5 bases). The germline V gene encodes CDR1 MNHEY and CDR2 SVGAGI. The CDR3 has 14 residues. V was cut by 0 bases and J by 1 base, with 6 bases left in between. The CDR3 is CASSYSGLQETQYF. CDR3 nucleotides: TGTGCCAGCAGTTACTCGGGGCTCCAAGAGACCCAGTACTTC.

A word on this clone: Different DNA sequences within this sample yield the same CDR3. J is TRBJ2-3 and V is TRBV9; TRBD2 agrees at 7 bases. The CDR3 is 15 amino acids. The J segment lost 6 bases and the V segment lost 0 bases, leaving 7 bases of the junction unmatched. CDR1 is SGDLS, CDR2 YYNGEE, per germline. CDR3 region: CASSVVAGATDTQYF. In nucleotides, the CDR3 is TGTGCCAGCAGCGTAGTTGCGGGAGCAACGGATACGCAGTATTTT. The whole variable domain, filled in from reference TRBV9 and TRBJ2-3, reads DSGVTQTPKHLITATGQRVTLRCSPRSGDLSVYWYQQSLDQGLQFLIQYYNGEERAKGNILERFSAQQFPDLHSELNLSSLELGDSALYFCASSVVAGATDTQYFGPGTRLTVL.

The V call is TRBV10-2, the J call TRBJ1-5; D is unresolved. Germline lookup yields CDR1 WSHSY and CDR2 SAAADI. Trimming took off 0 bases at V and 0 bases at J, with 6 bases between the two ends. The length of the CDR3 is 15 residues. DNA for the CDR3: TGCGCCAGCAGTGAGTCCGGGATTAGCAATCAGCCCCAGCATTTT. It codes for CASSESGISNQPQHF.

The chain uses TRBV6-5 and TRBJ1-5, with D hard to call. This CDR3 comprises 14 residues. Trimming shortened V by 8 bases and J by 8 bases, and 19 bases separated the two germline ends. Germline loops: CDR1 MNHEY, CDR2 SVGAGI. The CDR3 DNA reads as TGTGCCAGCGGAGAGACTCCTGAATGGGAGCCCCAGCATTTT. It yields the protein CASGETPEWEPQHF.

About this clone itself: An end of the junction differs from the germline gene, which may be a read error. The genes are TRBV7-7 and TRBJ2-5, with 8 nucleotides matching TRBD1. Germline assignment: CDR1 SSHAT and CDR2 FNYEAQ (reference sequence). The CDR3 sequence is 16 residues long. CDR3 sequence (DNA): TGTGCTAGCAGCTTAGCGCTCGGACAGGGCCAAGAGACCCAGTACTTC. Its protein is CASSLALGQGQETQYF. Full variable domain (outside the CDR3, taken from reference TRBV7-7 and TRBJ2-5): GAGVSQSPRYKVTKRGQDVTLRCDPISSHATLYWYQQALGQGPEFLTYFNYEAQPDKSGLPSDRFSAERPEGSISTLTIQRTEQRDSAMYRCASSLALGQGQETQYFGPGTRLLVL.

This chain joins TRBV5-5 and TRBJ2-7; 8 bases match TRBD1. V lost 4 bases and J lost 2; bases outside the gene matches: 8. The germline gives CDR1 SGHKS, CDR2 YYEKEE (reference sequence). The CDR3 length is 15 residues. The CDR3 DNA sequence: TGTGCCAGCAGCCATGGACAGGGCGAGACCTACGAGCAGTACTTC. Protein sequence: CASSHGQGETYEQYF.

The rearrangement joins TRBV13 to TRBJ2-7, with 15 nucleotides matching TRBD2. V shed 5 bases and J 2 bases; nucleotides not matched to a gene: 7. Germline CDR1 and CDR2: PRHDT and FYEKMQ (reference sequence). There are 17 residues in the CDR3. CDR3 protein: CASSTPGLAGGPYEQYF. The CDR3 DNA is TGTGCCAGCAGCACCCCGGGACTAGCGGGGGGCCCCTACGAGCAGTACTTC.

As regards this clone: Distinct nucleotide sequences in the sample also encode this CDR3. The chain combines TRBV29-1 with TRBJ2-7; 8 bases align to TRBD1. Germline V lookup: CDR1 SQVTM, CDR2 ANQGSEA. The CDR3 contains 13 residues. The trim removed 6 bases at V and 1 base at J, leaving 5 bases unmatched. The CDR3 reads CSVVDRGSYEQYF. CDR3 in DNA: TGCAGCGTAGTAGACAGGGGTTCCTACGAGCAGTACTTC.

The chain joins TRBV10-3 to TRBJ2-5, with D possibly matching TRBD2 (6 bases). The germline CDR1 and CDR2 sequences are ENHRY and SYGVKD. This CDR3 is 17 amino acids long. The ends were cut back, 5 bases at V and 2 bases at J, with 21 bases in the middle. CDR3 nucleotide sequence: TGTGCCATCAGTCTCGGATGGGAGGCGCCTGAACAAGAGACCCAGTACTTC. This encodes CAISLGWEAPEQETQYF.

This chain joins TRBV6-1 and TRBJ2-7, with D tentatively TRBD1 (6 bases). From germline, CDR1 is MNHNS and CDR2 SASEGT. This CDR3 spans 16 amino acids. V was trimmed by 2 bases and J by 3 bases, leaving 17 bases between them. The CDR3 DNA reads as TGTGCCAGCAGTGAATTCCCTGACAGGCTCCACTACGAGCAGTACTTC. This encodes CASSEFPDRLHYEQYF.

The CDR3 here is CASSGRGGPVYNEQFF. The CDR3 DNA is TGTGCCAGCAGCGGCCGCGGGGGCCCTGTTTACAATGAGCAGTTCTTC. The rearrangement links TRBV13 to TRBJ2-1, with D possibly matching TRBD2 (7 bases). Trimming stripped 5 bases from V and 4 bases from J, with 18 bases between. This CDR3 comprises 16 residues. Germline V lookup: CDR1 PRHDT, CDR2 FYEKMQ (reference sequence).

The CDR3 nucleotides read TGTGCCAGCAGCTTAGATTCTGGGGGCAATCAGCCCCAGCATTTT. Encoded protein: CASSLDSGGNQPQHF. The chain carries TRBV7-9 and TRBJ1-5, with D uncertain. The CDR3 contains 15 residues. Germline values: CDR1 SEHNR, CDR2 FQNEAQ (reference sequence). Trimming removed 1 base from V and 2 bases from J, with 9 bases in between.

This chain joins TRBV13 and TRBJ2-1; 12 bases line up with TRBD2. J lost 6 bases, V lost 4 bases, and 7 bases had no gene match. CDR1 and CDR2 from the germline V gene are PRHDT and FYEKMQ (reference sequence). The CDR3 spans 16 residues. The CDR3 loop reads CASSSRLAGVSNEQFF. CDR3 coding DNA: TGTGCCAGCAGCTCTAGACTAGCGGGAGTTTCCAATGAGCAGTTCTTC.

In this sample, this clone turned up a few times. The CDR3 spells CASSIHQGRRTEAFF. In DNA form, the CDR3 reads TGTGCCAGCAGCATACATCAGGGGAGGAGGACTGAAGCTTTCTTT. The V call is TRBV7-9, the J call TRBJ1-1, with a tentative D call TRBD1 (6 bases). The CDR3 sequence is 15 residues long. Germline loops: CDR1 SEHNR, CDR2 FQNEAQ (reference sequence). V lost 5 bases and J 5 bases, leaving 18 bases between the germline ends.

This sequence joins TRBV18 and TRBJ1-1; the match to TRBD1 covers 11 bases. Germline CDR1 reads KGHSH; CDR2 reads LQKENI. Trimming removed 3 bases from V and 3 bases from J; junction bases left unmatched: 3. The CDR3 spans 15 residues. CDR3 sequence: CASSPGQGAHTEAFF. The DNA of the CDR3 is TGTGCCAGCTCACCCGGACAGGGGGCCCACACTGAAGCTTTCTTT.

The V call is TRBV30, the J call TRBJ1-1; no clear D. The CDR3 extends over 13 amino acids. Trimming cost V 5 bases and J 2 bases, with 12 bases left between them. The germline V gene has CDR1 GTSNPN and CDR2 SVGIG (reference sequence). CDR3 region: CAWSYGVNTEAFF. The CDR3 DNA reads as TGTGCCTGGTCCTACGGGGTTAACACTGAAGCTTTCTTT. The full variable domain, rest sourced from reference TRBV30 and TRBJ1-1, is SQTIHQWPATLVQPVGSPLSLECTVEGTSNPNLYWYRQAAGRGLQLLFYSVGIGQISSEVPQNLSASRPQDRQFILSSKKLLLSDSGFYLCAWSYGVNTEAFFGQGTRLTVV.

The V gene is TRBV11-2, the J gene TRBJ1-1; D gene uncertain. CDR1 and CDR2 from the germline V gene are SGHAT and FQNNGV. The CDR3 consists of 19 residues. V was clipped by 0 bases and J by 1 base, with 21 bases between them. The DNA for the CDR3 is TGTGCCAGCAGCTTAGATTGGTTAAGGGTGGATGGTACGAACACTGAAGCTTTCTTT. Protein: CASSLDWLRVDGTNTEAFF.

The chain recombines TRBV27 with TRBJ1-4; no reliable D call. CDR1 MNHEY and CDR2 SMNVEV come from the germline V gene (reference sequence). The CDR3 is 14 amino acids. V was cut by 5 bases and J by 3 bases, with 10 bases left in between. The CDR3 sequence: CASSEVGANEKLFF. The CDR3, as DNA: TGTGCCAGCAGTGAAGTGGGAGCTAATGAAAAACTGTTTTTT.

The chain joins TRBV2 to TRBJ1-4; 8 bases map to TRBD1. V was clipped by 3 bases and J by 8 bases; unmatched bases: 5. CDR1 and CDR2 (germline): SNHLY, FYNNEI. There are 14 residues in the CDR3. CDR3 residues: CASSEQGASEKLFF. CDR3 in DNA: TGTGCCAGCAGTGAGCAGGGGGCGAGCGAAAAACTGTTTTTT.

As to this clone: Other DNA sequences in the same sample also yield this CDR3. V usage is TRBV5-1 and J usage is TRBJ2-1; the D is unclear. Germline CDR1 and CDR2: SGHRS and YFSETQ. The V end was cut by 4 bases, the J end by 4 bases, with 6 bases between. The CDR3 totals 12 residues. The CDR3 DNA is TGCGCCAGCAGCCCGGGTTACAATGAGCAGTTCTTC. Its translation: CASSPGYNEQFF.

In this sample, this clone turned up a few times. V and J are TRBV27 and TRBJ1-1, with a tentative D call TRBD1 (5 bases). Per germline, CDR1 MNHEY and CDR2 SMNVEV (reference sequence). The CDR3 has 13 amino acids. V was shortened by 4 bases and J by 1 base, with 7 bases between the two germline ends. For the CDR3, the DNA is TGTGCCAGCAGTTGGGACGGGAACACTGAAGCTTTCTTT. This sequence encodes CASSWDGNTEAFF.

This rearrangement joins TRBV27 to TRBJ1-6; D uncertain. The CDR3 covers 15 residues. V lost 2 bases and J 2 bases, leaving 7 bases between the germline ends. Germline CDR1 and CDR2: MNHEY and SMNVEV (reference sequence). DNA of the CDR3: TGTGCCAGCAGTTTAAGGGTAGCCTATAATTCACCCCTCCACTTT. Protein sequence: CASSLRVAYNSPLHF.

The CDR3 loop is CASSLGQSLNYNSPLHF. The CDR3 DNA sequence: TGTGCCAGCAGTTTAGGACAGTCTTTAAACTATAATTCACCCCTCCACTTT. This rearrangement joins TRBV27 to TRBJ1-6; the D gene is possibly TRBD1 (6 bases). Deletions cut 2 bases from V and 3 bases from J, with 14 bases between. Germline CDR1 is MNHEY and CDR2 is SMNVEV (reference sequence). The CDR3 consists of 17 residues.

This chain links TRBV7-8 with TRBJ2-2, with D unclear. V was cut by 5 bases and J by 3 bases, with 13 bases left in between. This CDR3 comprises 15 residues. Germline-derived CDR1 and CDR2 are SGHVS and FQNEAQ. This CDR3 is CASSRDLKDTGELFF. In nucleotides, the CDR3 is TGTGCCAGCAGCCGAGACTTAAAAGACACCGGGGAGCTGTTTTTT.

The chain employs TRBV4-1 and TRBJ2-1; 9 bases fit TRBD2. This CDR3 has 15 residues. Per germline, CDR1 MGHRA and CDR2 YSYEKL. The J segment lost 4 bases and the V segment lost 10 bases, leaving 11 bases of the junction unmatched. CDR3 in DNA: TGCGCCACAGGATACCGTAGCGGGAGTTACAATGAGCAGTTCTTC. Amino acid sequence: CATGYRSGSYNEQFF.